The source of this TCR beta chain is a study of neurological immune-mediated disorders. Where libraries were unsorted, they were derived from 2 million PBMCs stored at -80 degrees C. Whole-study results and caveats: Phylogenetically, 18 of 34 multiple sclerosis patients' repertoires fell into one related-CDR3 cluster, a possible signature. The greatest TCR clonal expansion occurred in HTLV-1-associated myelopathy and the least in multiple sclerosis, which fell below healthy controls.

MiXCR, applied by TCRdb to the 5' RACE reads, yields one record per CDR3 protein. This sample has roughly 70,000 distinct CDR3 sequences, with about 4% found just once. The CDR3 sequence is 14 residues long. Germline CDR1 is SNHLY and CDR2 is FYNNEI. Trimming removed 6 bases from V and 4 bases from J; junction bases left unmatched: 6. At least ten counts were recorded for this clonotype. Antigen specificity is unknown. The chain employs TRBV2 and TRBJ2-3, with TRBD1 identical over 8 bases. Sequenced material: PBMCs. The TCR originated in a man aged 25 to 45 with multiple sclerosis. CDR3 bases: TGTGCCAGCAGAACCGGACAGGGCCCAGATACGCAGTATTTT. It yields the protein CASRTGQGPDTQYF.